One and the same sample provided the 16 T cell receptor beta chains below, sequenced in a study of neurological immune-mediated disorders. TCRdb used MiXCR to reprocess the 5' RACE reads, holding one entry per CDR3 protein. This sample carries more than 60,000 distinct CDR3 sequences, about 3.5% of them seen once, and the ten largest clones take about 2%. Sequences were obtained from PBMCs. All receptors derive from a woman in her forties or fifties with multiple sclerosis.

The sample holds many counts of this clonotype. V is TRBV7-8 and J is TRBJ2-3; no clear D. The CDR3 loop spans 11 amino acids. Germline CDR1 and CDR2: SGHVS and FQNEAQ. V shed 5 bases and J shed 7 bases, with 7 bases lying between them. The DNA of the CDR3 is TGTGCCAGCAGCCCTCGAAATACGCAGTATTTT. It yields the protein CASSPRNTQYF.

The table lists this clonotype with many counts. The chain carries TRBV5-5 and TRBJ1-5, with a possible D match to TRBD1 (6 bases). Deletions cut 4 bases from V and 2 bases from J, with 13 bases between. CDR1 is SGHKS and CDR2 is YYEKEE in the germline V gene (reference sequence). There are 15 residues in the CDR3. CDR3 protein: CASSLQGGGNQPQHF. Written as DNA, the CDR3 is TGTGCCAGCAGCCTACAAGGGGGAGGCAATCAGCCCCAGCATTTT. Combining the CDR3 with reference TRBV5-5 and TRBJ1-5 gives the whole variable domain DAGVTQSPTHLIKTRGQQVTLRCSPISGHKSVSWYQQVLGQGPQFIFQYYEKEERGRGNFPDRFSARQFPNYSSELNVNALLLGDSALYLCASSLQGGGNQPQHFGDGTRLSIL.

This clonotype has ten or more counts. The chain is built from TRBV7-9 and TRBJ1-2; D not certain. Germline loops: CDR1 SEHNR, CDR2 FQNEAQ (reference sequence). The germline V and J ends were trimmed by 7 bases and 2 bases, with 11 bases remaining between them. The CDR3 has 13 amino acids. The CDR3 DNA reads TGTGCCAGCAAGCGTGGGGTGAACTATGGCTACACCTTC. Amino acids: CASKRGVNYGYTF.

This clonotype was picked up many times. The chain uses TRBV10-3 and TRBJ2-5, with 10 nucleotides matching TRBD1. The CDR3 runs to 15 residues. The junction had 8 bases not matched to a gene; V was cut back by 6 bases and J by 4 bases. From germline, CDR1 is ENHRY and CDR2 SYGVKD. The CDR3 nucleotides are TGTGCCATCAGCCGCGGGACAGGGGTATCAGAGACCCAGTACTTC. This sequence encodes CAISRGTGVSETQYF.

This clonotype was observed at least ten times. A much larger clone differs by one base, so this may be a read error. The V gene is TRBV5-1, the J gene TRBJ2-6; tentatively, D is TRBD1 (5 bases). The CDR3 spans 15 residues. Germline V gene sequence: CDR1 SGHRS, CDR2 YFSETQ. This CDR3 is CASSPGNSGAKVLTF. CDR3 in DNA: TGCGCCAGCAGCCCCGGAAACTCTGGGGCCAAAGTCCTGACTTTC.

This clonotype was seen ten or more times. This sequence joins TRBV6-5 and TRBJ2-5; 8 bases align to TRBD1. In germline, CDR1 is MNHEY, CDR2 SVGAGI. This CDR3 comprises 13 residues. The V gene end was trimmed by 8 bases and the J gene end by 5 bases; junction bases not matched to a gene: 7. CDR3 nucleotides: TGTGCCAGCCGCAGGGGGCGACAGGAGACCCAGTACTTC. This codes for CASRRGRQETQYF.

Ten or more counts support this clonotype. J is TRBJ2-7 and V is TRBV12-3 or TRBV12-4; D possibly corresponds to TRBD1 (5 bases). The CDR3 runs to 12 residues. Trimming stripped 6 bases from V and 6 bases from J, with 12 bases between. Here the CDR3 reads CASRRGSGEQYF. CDR3 coding DNA: TGTGCCAGCAGAAGGGGTTCGGGCGAGCAGTACTTC.

This clonotype has a count of ten or more. The chain employs TRBV10-3 and TRBJ1-5; D possibly corresponds to TRBD1 (6 bases). V was cut by 2 bases and J by 2 bases, with 16 bases left in between. Germline V CDR1 and CDR2: ENHRY, SYGVKD. This CDR3 spans 17 amino acids. The CDR3 protein is CAISEAGGAGGNQPQHF. The CDR3 bases are TGTGCCATCAGTGAGGCGGGAGGGGCAGGGGGCAATCAGCCCCAGCATTTT.

This clonotype has a count of ten or more. This chain uses TRBV15 with TRBJ1-1; D ambiguous. The germline gives CDR1 LNHNV, CDR2 YYDKDF (reference sequence). Trimming removed 0 bases from V and 1 base from J, with 6 bases in between. The CDR3 length is 14 residues. CDR3 sequence reads: CATSRDGGNTEAFF. The CDR3 DNA reads as TGTGCCACCAGCAGAGATGGAGGGAACACTGAAGCTTTCTTT.

This clonotype was observed at least ten times. The DNA for the CDR3 is TGTGCCAGCTCACCAAGGGACAGTGCCTACTACGAGCAGTACTTC. This gives the protein CASSPRDSAYYEQYF. J is TRBJ2-7 and V is TRBV18, with 7 nucleotides matching TRBD1. With V trimmed by 2 bases and J by 3 bases, 7 bases remained unmatched. Germline V CDR1 and CDR2: KGHSH, LQKENI. This CDR3 has 15 amino acids.

This clonotype has a count of ten or more. Written as DNA, the CDR3 is TGTGCCACGGACAATCCGCTGGGCTATGGCTACACCTTC. As protein: CATDNPLGYGYTF. The chain joins TRBV28 to TRBJ1-2; D is perhaps TRBD1 (5 bases). CDR3 length: 13 amino acids. Germline lookup yields CDR1 MDHEN and CDR2 SYDVKM. Trimming left V 10 bases short and J 4 bases short, with 16 bases between.

This clonotype has a count of ten or more. V is TRBV5-1 and J is TRBJ1-1; 11 bases map to TRBD1. CDR3 length: 14 amino acids. Germline trimming cut 4 bases from V and 4 bases from J; bases unmatched to any gene: 3. CDR1 SGHRS and CDR2 YFSETQ come from the germline V gene. The CDR3 spells CASSTGTGGTEAFF. In DNA, the CDR3 is TGCGCCAGCAGCACCGGGACAGGGGGCACTGAAGCTTTCTTT.

This clonotype was seen many times. The chain is built from TRBV15 and TRBJ1-1; D not certain. The CDR3 spans 13 residues. Between the trimmed V and J ends, which lost 0 bases and 4 bases, there was a span of 6 bases. Germline assignment: CDR1 LNHNV and CDR2 YYDKDF (reference sequence). The CDR3 is CATSREKGTEAFF. CDR3 sequence (DNA): TGTGCCACCAGCAGAGAAAAGGGCACTGAAGCTTTCTTT.

This clonotype was detected ten times or more. The chain uses TRBV11-3 and TRBJ2-1, with D tentatively TRBD2 (5 bases). V dropped 8 bases and J dropped 8 bases, with 13 bases sitting between them. CDR1 SGHNT and CDR2 YENEEA come from the germline V gene. The CDR3 covers 12 residues. This CDR3 is CASEGMEYEQFF. For the CDR3, the DNA is TGTGCCAGCGAGGGCATGGAATATGAGCAGTTCTTC.

This clonotype has at least ten counts. V is TRBV11-3 and J is TRBJ1-1; possible D gene TRBD1, 5 bases. Trimming shortened V by 0 bases and J by 1 base, and 9 bases separated the two germline ends. This CDR3 has 15 amino acids. CDR1 and CDR2 (germline): SGHNT, YENEEA. The CDR3 nucleotides read TGTGCCAGCAGCTTAGAGTCCCAGGGGAACACTGAAGCTTTCTTT. This sequence encodes CASSLESQGNTEAFF.

The table lists this clonotype with many counts. The chain is built from TRBV20-1 and TRBJ2-1, with D possibly being TRBD1 (6 bases). CDR1 DFQATT and CDR2 SNEGSKA come from the germline V gene (reference sequence). The ends were cut back, 6 bases at V and 6 bases at J, with 12 bases in the middle. The CDR3 is 12 amino acids. The chain's CDR3 is CSATGTANEQFF. The CDR3 region has the DNA TGCAGTGCCACAGGGACCGCCAATGAGCAGTTCTTC.